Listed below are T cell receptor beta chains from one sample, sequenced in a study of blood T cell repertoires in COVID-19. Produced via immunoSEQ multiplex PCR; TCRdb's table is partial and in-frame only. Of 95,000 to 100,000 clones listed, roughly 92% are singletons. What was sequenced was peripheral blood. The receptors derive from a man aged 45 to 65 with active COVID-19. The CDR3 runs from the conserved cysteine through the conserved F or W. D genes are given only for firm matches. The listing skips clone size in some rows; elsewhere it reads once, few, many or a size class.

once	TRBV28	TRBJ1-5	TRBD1	CASSTWGQGGRQPQHF	TGTGCCAGCAGTACGTGGGGACAGGGCGGGCGTCAGCCCCAGCATTTT
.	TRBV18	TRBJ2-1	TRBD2	CAGSVAGVNEQFF	TGTGCTGGGTCGGTAGCGGGAGTGAATGAGCAGTTCTTC
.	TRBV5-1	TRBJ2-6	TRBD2	CASRTIGGVPGANVLTF	TGCGCCAGCAGGACAATTGGGGGGGTGCCTGGGGCCAACGTCCTGACTTTC
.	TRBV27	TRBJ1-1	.	CASSLRGMDTEAFF	TGTGCCAGCAGTTTGCGGGGGATGGACACTGAAGCTTTCTTT
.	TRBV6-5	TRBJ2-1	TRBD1	CASSLDRGSGEQFF	TGTGCCAGCAGTCTAGACAGGGGGTCTGGTGAGCAGTTCTTC
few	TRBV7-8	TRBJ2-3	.	CASSLGRLVSLDTQYF	TGTGCCAGCAGCTTAGGGAGACTAGTCTCCTTGGATACGCAGTATTTT
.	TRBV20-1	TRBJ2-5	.	CSAGEETQYF	TGCAGTGCCGGAGAAGAGACCCAGTACTTC
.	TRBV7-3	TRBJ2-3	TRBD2	CASSSRTSDTQYF	TGTGCCAGCAGCTCCCGGACTAGTGATACGCAGTATTTT
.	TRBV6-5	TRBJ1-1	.	CASTVALGGTEAFF	TGTGCCAGCACTGTGGCTCTGGGGGGCACTGAAGCTTTCTTT
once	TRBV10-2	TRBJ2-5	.	CASGRDFSQETQYF	TGCGCCAGCGGCCGGGACTTTTCTCAAGAGACCCAGTACTTC
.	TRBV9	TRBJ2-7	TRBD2	CASSVGLAMEQYF	TGTGCCAGCAGCGTAGGACTAGCAATGGAGCAGTACTTC
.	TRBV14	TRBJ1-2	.	CASSQAGRSNYGYTF	TGTGCCAGCAGCCAGGCGGGCAGATCTAACTATGGCTACACCTTC
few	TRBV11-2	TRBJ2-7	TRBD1	CASSLDRDRVGQYF	TGTGCCAGCAGCTTGGATCGAGACAGGGTTGGGCAGTACTTC
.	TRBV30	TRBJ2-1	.	CAWSLAHNEQFF	TGTGCCTGGAGCCTAGCGCACAATGAGCAGTTCTTC
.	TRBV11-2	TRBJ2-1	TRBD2	CASSLAGGNNEQFF	TGTGCCAGCAGCTTAGCGGGGGGGAACAATGAGCAGTTCTTC
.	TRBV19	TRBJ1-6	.	CASSTGATYNSPLHF	TGTGCCAGTAGTACAGGGGCTACGTATAATTCACCCCTCCACTTT
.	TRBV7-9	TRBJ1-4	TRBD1	CASSHPTGGNEKLFF	TGTGCCAGCAGCCACCCGACAGGGGGTAATGAAAAACTGTTTTTT
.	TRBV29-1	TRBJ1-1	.	CSVVPENTEAFF	TGCAGCGTTGTACCAGAGAACACTGAAGCTTTCTTT
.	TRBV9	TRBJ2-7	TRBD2	CASSGGSGSWSEQYF	TGTGCCAGCAGCGGAGGTAGCGGGAGTTGGAGCGAGCAGTACTTC
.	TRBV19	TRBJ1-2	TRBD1	CASSPTGIGYTF	TGTGCCAGTAGTCCGACAGGGATCGGCTACACCTTC
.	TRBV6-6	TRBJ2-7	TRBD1	CASSPGQVDGEQYF	TGTGCCAGCAGCCCGGGACAGGTTGATGGCGAGCAGTACTTC
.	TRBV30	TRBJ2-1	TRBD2	CAWSQGTSVNEQFF	TGTGCCTGGAGTCAAGGGACTAGCGTCAATGAGCAGTTCTTC
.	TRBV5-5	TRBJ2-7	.	CASSKGQYYEQYF	TGTGCCAGCAGCAAGGGACAATACTACGAGCAGTACTTC
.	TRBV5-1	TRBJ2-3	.	CASSRPGVGPDTQYF	TGCGCCAGCAGCCGCCCGGGAGTTGGACCAGATACGCAGTATTTT
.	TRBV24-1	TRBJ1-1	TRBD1	CATRFITGETNTEAFF	TGTGCCACCAGGTTCATAACAGGGGAAACGAACACTGAAGCTTTCTTT
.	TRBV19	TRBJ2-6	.	CASCLREAGANVLTF	TGTGCCAGTTGCCTCAGGGAGGCTGGGGCCAACGTCCTGACTTTC
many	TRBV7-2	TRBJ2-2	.	CASSFGGGVGELFF	TGTGCCAGCAGCTTTGGTGGGGGCGTTGGGGAGCTGTTTTTT
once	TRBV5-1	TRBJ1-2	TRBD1	CASSRGTGTAEGYTF	TGCGCCAGCAGCCGCGGGACAGGGACTGCGGAAGGCTACACCTTC
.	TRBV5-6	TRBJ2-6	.	CASSGTSFSGANVLTF	TGTGCCAGCAGCGGTACGAGTTTTTCCGGGGCCAACGTCCTGACTTTC
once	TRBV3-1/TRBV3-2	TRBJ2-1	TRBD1	CASSLSPRGRRNEQFF	TGTGCCAGCAGCCTCTCACCCAGGGGGCGCCGAAATGAGCAGTTCTTC
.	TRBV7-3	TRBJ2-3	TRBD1	CASSSQGLDTDTQYF	TGTGCCAGCAGCTCACAGGGGTTGGACACAGATACGCAGTATTTT
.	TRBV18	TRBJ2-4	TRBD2	CASSPLGLAGVHIQYF	TGTGCCAGCTCACCTCTCGGACTAGCGGGAGTGCACATTCAGTACTTC
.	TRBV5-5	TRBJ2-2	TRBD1	CASSLRGTGRNTGELFF	TGTGCCAGCAGCTTGCGGGGGACAGGGCGGAACACCGGGGAGCTGTTTTTT
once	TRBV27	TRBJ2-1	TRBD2	CASSFISGNSYNEQFF	TGTGCCAGCAGTTTTATTAGCGGGAATTCCTACAATGAGCAGTTCTTC
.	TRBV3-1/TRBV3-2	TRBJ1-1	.	CASSQQTGSGEAFF	TGTGCCAGCAGCCAGCAAACGGGGTCGGGTGAAGCTTTCTTT
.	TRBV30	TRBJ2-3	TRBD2	CAWSADGGSSDTQYF	TGTGCCTGGAGTGCGGACGGGGGGAGCTCAGATACGCAGTATTTT
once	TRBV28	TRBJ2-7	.	CASSLRGVSYEQYF	TGTGCCAGCAGTTTACGCGGAGTATCCTACGAGCAGTACTTC
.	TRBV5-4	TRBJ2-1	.	CASSLGLSNEQFF	TGTGCCAGCAGCTTGGGACTTTCCAATGAGCAGTTCTTC
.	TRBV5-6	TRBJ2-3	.	CASSPNGGGTGDTQYF	TGTGCCAGCAGCCCGAATGGGGGGGGCACGGGAGATACGCAGTATTTT